The clone carrying this TCR beta chain was seen only a few times. Germline-derived CDR1 and CDR2 are MNHNY and SVGAGI (reference sequence). The trim removed 5 bases at V and 0 bases at J, leaving 20 bases unmatched. This CDR3 is built from 21 residues. The data are from a study of blood T cell repertoires in COVID-19. For the study at large: COVID-19 samples collected from the United States, Italy and Spain covered acute and convalescent phases. PBMCs, B-cell-depleted T cells, or T cells were the source of the cDNA or gDNA that made up the material.

In the study's own analysis: Counts of nucleated cells, estimated from reference gene primer amplification, were obtained. Some clones are missing from TCRdb's copy, which holds only in-frame ones; the method was immunoSEQ multiplex PCR. D and trimming come from the DNA, and the V and J calls and clone size come from that table. The profile shows 100,000 to 150,000 clones, approximately 87% of them singletons. Sequenced input: peripheral blood. The sequence was collected from a woman in her sixties with acute or convalescent COVID-19. This chain connects TRBV6-6 to TRBJ2-3; 10 bases are shared with TRBD1. The CDR3 region has the DNA TGTGCCAGCAGTCCCCAATCCCGGACAGGGGGGCCCAGCGGGAGCACAGATACGCAGTATTTT. It is translated as CASSPQSRTGGPSGSTDTQYF.